Each of the 32 T cell receptor beta chains below was sequenced from the same sample in a study of cytomegalovirus exposure and HLA in healthy donors. PCR employed 60 Vbeta and 13 Jbeta primers. TCRdb keeps only in-frame clones here, not all; method: immunoSEQ multiplex PCR. The table lists 100,000 to 150,000 clones, about 10% of them singletons. Sequencing was performed on PBMCs. These receptor sequences come from a woman aged 18 to 35 in good health and CMV-seropositive.

This clone was seen more than once but under ten times. This chain connects TRBV19 to TRBJ2-7; tentative D call: TRBD2 (5 bases). Trimming took 6 bases from V and 0 from J, leaving 21 bases between them. Germline V gene lookup returns CDR1 LNHDA and CDR2 SQIVND (reference sequence). The CDR3 has 17 amino acids. CDR3 nucleotides: TGTGCCAGTAGCCCAGAGAAGTGGGAGAAACCCTCCTACGAGCAGTACTTC. Protein sequence: CASSPEKWEKPSYEQYF.

Only a few counts were recorded for this clone. The gene calls are TRBV7-9 and TRBJ1-2, with a possible D match to TRBD1 (5 bases). There are 12 residues in the CDR3. V was pared by 6 bases and J by 7 bases, with 12 bases between. The V gene's germline CDR1 is SEHNR and CDR2 FQNEAQ (reference sequence). This CDR3 is CASSLGEGGYTF. The CDR3 DNA reads as TGTGCCAGCAGTCTAGGGGAGGGTGGCTACACCTTC.

This clone was found a few times. The V gene is TRBV6-1, the J gene TRBJ2-7; tentative D call: TRBD2 (6 bases). This CDR3 region has 16 residues. In germline, CDR1 is MNHNS, CDR2 SASEGT. V was pared by 4 bases and J by 3 bases, with 19 bases between. CDR3 DNA sequence: TGTGCCAGCAGTGGGCGGGGCGGCCTCATCAACTACGAGCAGTACTTC. Protein sequence: CASSGRGGLINYEQYF.

The rearrangement links TRBV21-1 to TRBJ2-7; the table's TRBD2 call for D was not verified on the DNA. TRBV21-1 is classified as a pseudogene. This CDR3 comprises 17 residues. The CDR3 bases are TGTGCCAGCAGCAAAATCTCGTGGGTCCTATGCGGTTACGAGCAGTACTTC. This translates into CASSKISWVLCGYEQYF.

This chain joins TRBV4-1 and TRBJ2-1; TRBD1 is a possible D gene (5 bases). Germline lookup yields CDR1 MGHRA and CDR2 YSYEKL. CDR3 length equals 16 residues. The V end was cut by 0 bases, the J end by 3 bases, with 12 bases between. The CDR3 region is CASSQDYRQNYNEQFF. CDR3 DNA sequence: TGCGCCAGCAGCCAAGATTACAGGCAAAACTACAATGAGCAGTTCTTC.

This chain uses TRBV6-1 with TRBJ2-3; D gene uncertain. CDR1 is MNHNS, CDR2 SASEGT, per germline. Trimming took off 2 bases at V and 5 bases at J, with 11 bases between the two ends. CDR3 length: 14 amino acids. CDR3 protein: CASSEPPRGDTQYF. CDR3 DNA sequence: TGTGCCAGCAGTGAACCCCCCCGAGGAGATACGCAGTATTTT.

The sample holds a few counts of this clone. V and J are TRBV5-6 and TRBJ1-3, with 7 bases fitting TRBD1. CDR3 length equals 18 residues. The trim removed 4 bases at V and 5 bases at J, leaving 18 bases unmatched. Germline V lookup: CDR1 SGHDT, CDR2 YYEEEE. In DNA, the CDR3 is TGTGCCAGCAGCGATCCGGGACAGCGTACGGGTTCTCGAAACACCATATATTTT. It encodes CASSDPGQRTGSRNTIYF.

The chain links TRBV28 to TRBJ1-4; weak D call: TRBD1 (5 bases). The germline CDR1 and CDR2 sequences are MDHEN and SYDVKM. The germline V and J ends were trimmed by 3 bases and 4 bases, with 9 bases remaining between them. This CDR3 contains 14 residues. The CDR3 loop is CASSFIRDNEKLFF. CDR3 DNA sequence: TGTGCCAGCAGTTTTATCAGGGATAATGAAAAACTGTTTTTT. The full variable domain, rest sourced from reference TRBV28 and TRBJ1-4, is DVKVTQSSRYLVKRTGEKVFLECVQDMDHENMFWYRQDPGLGLRLIYFSYDVKMKEKGDIPEGYSVSREKKERFSLILESASTNQTSMYLCASSFIRDNEKLFFGSGTQLSVL.

This clone has more than one count but fewer than ten. The chain has TRBV30 and TRBJ2-1; no clear D. This CDR3 contains 13 residues. Deletions cut 2 bases from V and 3 bases from J, with 8 bases between. The germline CDR1 and CDR2 sequences are GTSNPN and SVGIG (reference sequence). In DNA form, the CDR3 reads TGTGCCTGGAGTCTCCCCGGCTACAATGAGCAGTTCTTC. This codes for CAWSLPGYNEQFF.

This clone was observed a few times. The chain joins TRBV29-1 to TRBJ1-1; TRBD1 is a possible D gene (5 bases). The CDR3 is made up of 13 amino acids. Germline CDR1 SQVTM, CDR2 ANQGSEA. Trimming removed 0 bases from V and 5 bases from J, with 10 bases in between. DNA of the CDR3: TGCAGCGTTGAAGAGGTGGAGGGGACTGAAGCTTTCTTT. Its protein product is CSVEEVEGTEAFF.

This clone was seen a few times. The chain employs TRBV5-8 and TRBJ2-1; TRBD2 matches 7 bases. CDR1 and CDR2 from the germline V gene are SGHTS and YDEGEE. CDR3 length equals 11 residues. V dropped 4 bases and J dropped 11; count of bases not matched to a gene: 3. The CDR3 region is CASSKGLQQFF. CDR3 sequence (DNA): TGTGCCAGCAGCAAGGGACTACAGCAGTTCTTC.

The rearrangement uses TRBV4-2 and TRBJ2-2, with TRBD2 matching over 7 bases. The CDR3 is made up of 16 amino acids. V shed 0 bases, J shed 8 bases, and the junction held 9 bases outside the gene matches. Germline V lookup: CDR1 LGHNA, CDR2 YNFKEQ. The CDR3 DNA follows: TGTGCCAGCAGCCAAGAGGATCTGGGACTATCAGGGGAGCTGTTTTTT. Amino acid sequence: CASSQEDLGLSGELFF.

This clone was observed a handful of times. The chain carries TRBV6-4 and TRBJ2-3; the D gene is possibly TRBD2 (5 bases). V lost 0 bases to trimming and J lost 3 bases, with 7 bases between them. The CDR3 loop spans 14 amino acids. CDR1 and CDR2 (germline): MRHNA, SNTAGT. The CDR3 spells CASSDSPGTDTQYF. As DNA, the CDR3 is TGTGCCAGCAGTGACTCGCCGGGGACAGATACGCAGTATTTT.

The table lists this clone with a few counts. V gene TRBV9 combines with J gene TRBJ1-4; D unclear. The CDR3 runs 15 residues. V gave up 5 bases and J gave up 0 bases, with 11 bases separating them. Germline V gene lookup returns CDR1 SGDLS and CDR2 YYNGEE. The CDR3 spells CASSGGYSTNEKLFF. The CDR3 bases are TGTGCCAGCAGTGGAGGATATTCAACTAATGAAAAACTGTTTTTT. The full variable domain, with the rest looked up from reference TRBV9 and TRBJ1-4, is DSGVTQTPKHLITATGQRVTLRCSPRSGDLSVYWYQQSLDQGLQFLIQYYNGEERAKGNILERFSAQQFPDLHSELNLSSLELGDSALYFCASSGGYSTNEKLFFGSGTQLSVL.

The chain couples TRBV11-1 to TRBJ2-1; D is undetermined. V shed 1 base and J shed 3 bases, with 7 bases lying between them. This CDR3 has 14 residues. Germline CDR1 and CDR2: SGHAT and FQDESV (reference sequence). The CDR3 sequence: CASSLDTFYNEQFF. DNA for the CDR3: TGTGCCAGCAGCTTAGATACTTTCTACAATGAGCAGTTCTTC. Variable domain in full (rest from reference TRBV11-1 and TRBJ2-1): EAEVAQSPRYKITEKSQAVAFWCDPISGHATLYWYRQILGQGPELLVQFQDESVVDDSQLPKDRFSAERLKGVDSTLKIQPAELGDSAMYLCASSLDTFYNEQFFGPGTRLTVL.

In its sample, this clone was seen a few times. This sequence joins TRBV15 and TRBJ2-3; D is possibly TRBD2 (5 bases). This CDR3 contains 17 residues. Trimming stripped 5 bases from V and 2 bases from J, with 20 bases between. Germline assignment: CDR1 LNHNV and CDR2 YYDKDF (reference sequence). CDR3 residues: CATSVGSISGFTDTQYF. The CDR3 nucleotides are TGTGCCACCAGCGTAGGTTCCATCAGCGGATTCACAGATACGCAGTATTTT.

The V and J genes are TRBV6-1 and TRBJ2-7; 10 positions match TRBD1. CDR1 and CDR2 (germline): MNHNS, SASEGT. The CDR3 has 14 residues. J gave up 5 bases and V 9 bases, and 10 bases lay outside the gene matches. CDR3 coding DNA: TGTGCCAGTGACTTGGGACAGGGGCAAGACGAGCAGTACTTC. Translation: CASDLGQGQDEQYF.

This clone was observed a handful of times. Written as DNA, the CDR3 is TGTGCCTGGATGGGCAGGGGGCGACACGAGCAGTACTTC. It yields the protein CAWMGRGRHEQYF. The chain is built from TRBV30 and TRBJ2-7; 8 bases align to TRBD1. Germline loops: CDR1 GTSNPN, CDR2 SVGIG (reference sequence). The CDR3 is 13 residues long. V lost 4 bases to trimming and J lost 5 bases; unmatched junction nucleotides: 7.

The chain has TRBV2 and TRBJ2-7; 7 positions match TRBD1. Germline CDR1 and CDR2: SNHLY and FYNNEI. The ends lost 6 bases at V and 2 bases at J; junction bases unmatched: 10. The CDR3 runs 15 residues. DNA of the CDR3: TGTGCCAGCAGCCGTAACAGGGGTTTCCCCTACGAGCAGTACTTC. It codes for CASSRNRGFPYEQYF.

This clone appeared once. This chain connects TRBV18 to TRBJ2-5, with D unclear. The CDR3 consists of 14 residues. Trimming took off 0 bases at V and 4 bases at J, with 9 bases between the two ends. Germline CDR1 reads KGHSH; CDR2 reads LQKENI. The CDR3 region is CASSPPNRGETQYF. In DNA, the CDR3 is TGTGCCAGCTCACCACCGAATAGAGGAGAGACCCAGTACTTC.

This rearrangement joins TRBV30 to TRBJ2-7; the match to TRBD1 covers 8 bases. CDR1 is GTSNPN, CDR2 SVGIG, per germline (reference sequence). Trimming took 0 bases from V and 2 from J; bases not matched to a gene: 6. CDR3 size: 15 residues. Here the CDR3 reads CAWSVGQGRTYEQYF. CDR3 DNA sequence: TGTGCCTGGAGTGTAGGACAGGGCCGCACCTACGAGCAGTACTTC.

The gene calls are TRBV11-2 and TRBJ1-1; 9 positions agree with TRBD1. Germline CDR1 and CDR2: SGHAT and FQNNGV. The CDR3 is 13 residues long. V shed 6 bases and J 6 bases; nucleotides not matched to a gene: 5. The CDR3 DNA is TGTGCCAGCAGACGGGACAGGGCCTCTGAAGCTTTCTTT. It is translated as CASRRDRASEAFF.

This clone appeared a few times. The chain recombines TRBV19 with TRBJ1-2; perhaps TRBD1 as D (5 bases). V lost 11 bases, J lost 6 bases, and 19 bases lay in between. CDR1 is LNHDA, CDR2 SQIVND, per germline (reference sequence). This CDR3 contains 13 residues. CDR3 DNA: TGTGCCTGCCGGGACTACAACACCAATGGCTACACCTTC. Encoded protein: CACRDYNTNGYTF. The full variable domain, rest sourced from reference TRBV19 and TRBJ1-2, is DGGITQSPKYLFRKEGQNVTLSCEQNLNHDAMYWYRQDPGQGLRLIYYSQIVNDFQKGDIAEGYSVSREKKESFPLTVTSAQKNPTAFYLCACRDYNTNGYTFGSGTRLTVV.

V usage is TRBV4-2 and J usage is TRBJ2-7; D possibly corresponds to TRBD2 (5 bases). The CDR3 runs 13 residues. V was clipped by 2 bases and J by 3 bases, with 8 bases between them. Germline CDR1 is LGHNA and CDR2 is YNFKEQ. The CDR3 sequence: CASSQLLGYEQYF. The CDR3 coding sequence is TGTGCCAGCAGCCAACTACTAGGCTACGAGCAGTACTTC.

Only a few counts were recorded for this clone. V and J are TRBV6-1 and TRBJ2-7, with 12 bases identical to TRBD1. The CDR3 consists of 15 residues. Per germline, CDR1 MNHNS and CDR2 SASEGT. After removal of 6 bases from V and 5 bases from J, the junction contained 8 bases not matched to a gene. CDR3 region: CASRAGTGGGHEQYF. DNA of the CDR3: TGTGCCAGCAGAGCCGGGACAGGGGGCGGACACGAGCAGTACTTC.

The chain has TRBV6-6 and TRBJ2-2; TRBD1 is a possible D gene (6 bases). V gave up 6 bases and J gave up 3 bases, with 11 bases separating them. CDR3 length: 14 residues. Germline-derived CDR1 and CDR2 are MNHNY and SVGAGI (reference sequence). This CDR3 is CASSNRVHTGELFF. CDR3 nucleotides: TGTGCCAGCAGCAACAGGGTCCACACCGGGGAGCTGTTTTTT.

The gene calls are TRBV7-2 and TRBJ1-2; 9 positions agree with TRBD1. CDR3 length: 14 amino acids. The V segment lost 5 bases and the J segment 8 bases; nucleotides outside the gene matches: 9. Germline CDR1 reads SGHTA; CDR2 reads FQGNSA. In DNA, the CDR3 is TGTGCCAGCAGCCCAATACAGGGGGCGCGCGGCTACACCTTC. Translation gives CASSPIQGARGYTF.

The chain uses TRBV4-2 and TRBJ2-2; the match to TRBD1 covers 9 bases. The trim removed 2 bases at V and 6 bases at J, leaving 7 bases unmatched. Germline V CDR1 and CDR2: LGHNA, YNFKEQ. This CDR3 comprises 16 residues. The CDR3 loop reads CASSQPPGQGAGELFF. CDR3 bases: TGTGCCAGCAGCCAACCCCCGGGACAGGGTGCCGGGGAGCTGTTTTTT.

The chain is built from TRBV30 and TRBJ2-5, with D maybe TRBD2 (6 bases). This CDR3 is 16 amino acids long. Germline V lookup: CDR1 GTSNPN, CDR2 SVGIG (reference sequence). Trimming removed 2 bases at V and 11 bases at J, with 27 bases between. CDR3 nucleotides: TGTGCCTGGAGTCCACCCCACTTAGACCCCTCGGGAGAGCAGTACTTC. Translating gives CAWSPPHLDPSGEQYF.

This clone has more than one count but fewer than ten. This chain uses TRBV2 with TRBJ2-7, with TRBD1 matching 11 bases. The CDR3 length is 14 residues. V was pared by 4 bases and J by 4 bases, with 3 bases of the junction left unmatched. Germline CDR1 is SNHLY and CDR2 is FYNNEI. CDR3 in amino acids: CASSVRDRGYEQYF. CDR3 coding DNA: TGTGCCAGCAGTGTCCGGGACAGGGGGTACGAGCAGTACTTC.

J is TRBJ2-3 and V is TRBV7-3; 13 nucleotides match TRBD2. The CDR3 runs 15 residues. V trimming: 3 bases; J trimming: 6 bases; junction bases outside the gene matches: 3. CDR1 is SGHTA and CDR2 is FQGTGA in the germline V gene. In DNA form, the CDR3 reads TGTGCCAGCAGCTTCGGACTAGCGGGAGAGGATACGCAGTATTTT. Protein: CASSFGLAGEDTQYF. The complete variable domain, with remaining parts taken from reference TRBV7-3 and TRBJ2-3, reads GAGVSQTPSNKVTEKGKYVELRCDPISGHTALYWYRQSLGQGPEFLIYFQGTGAADDSGLPNDRFFAVRPEGSVSTLKIQRTERGDSAVYLCASSFGLAGEDTQYFGPGTRLTVL.

This clone was seen a few times. The CDR3 DNA follows: TGTGCCAGCAGCTTGGTTGGACTAAAAACAGATACGCAGTATTTT. This translates into CASSLVGLKTDTQYF. The chain couples TRBV5-4 to TRBJ2-3, with D perhaps TRBD2 (6 bases). Trimming removed 0 bases from V and 3 bases from J, with 11 bases in between. The germline CDR1 and CDR2 sequences are SGHNT and YYREEE (reference sequence). The CDR3 is 15 residues long.